The T cell receptor (beta chain) described here comes from a study of blood T cell repertoires in COVID-19. The overall study: Donors in the United States, Italy and Spain gave samples during acute or convalescent COVID-19.

Clones were read by immunoSEQ multiplex PCR, and TCRdb kept only the in-frame ones, dropping some. The sample has 35,000 to 45,000 clones, roughly four fifths seen once. Germline CDR1 reads SGHRS; CDR2 reads YFSETQ. This CDR3 has 16 amino acids. Trimming took 5 bases from V and 2 from J, leaving 17 bases between them. This clone was recorded once. The genes are TRBV5-1 and TRBJ1-5; D not certain. The receptor was isolated from a human donor in a cohort sampled during active COVID-19. Sequenced sample: peripheral blood. CDR3 nucleotide sequence: TGCGCCAGCAGTCAGTATCCACGAGGAGGCAATCAGCCCCAGCATTTT. This codes for CASSQYPRGGNQPQHF.